The next 11 T cell receptor beta chains were all read from a single sample in a study of early T cells in non-severe SARS-CoV-2 infection. TCRdb redid the calling of the 5' RACE reads with MiXCR, one entry per CDR3 protein. The sample yields roughly 34,000 distinct CDR3 sequences, 4.7% seen once. Sequencing input: whole blood. The receptors come from an adult who was a healthcare worker with PCR-confirmed SARS-CoV-2 infection or an uninfected control (not recorded which).

This clonotype was observed many times. Here the CDR3 DNA reads TGCACCAGCAGCCAAGATTTAGGACTAGCGGGGGGGCATAATACGCAGTATTTT. Translated: CTSSQDLGLAGGHNTQYF. J is TRBJ2-3 and V is TRBV1; TRBD2 is taken as the D call from the table, unchecked against the DNA. TRBV1 is an annotated pseudogene. This CDR3 is 18 amino acids long.

The V gene is TRBV6-5, the J gene TRBJ1-4; TRBD1 might be the D (5 bases). Deletions cut 6 bases from V and 3 bases from J, with 17 bases between. The CDR3 loop spans 16 amino acids. CDR1 and CDR2 from the germline V gene are MNHEY and SVGAGI. The CDR3 nucleotides are TGTGCCAGCAGGGGGGACGAACGCAATCCTAATGAAAAACTGTTTTTT. This translates into CASRGDERNPNEKLFF.

This clonotype was observed many times. The V call is TRBV7-2, the J call TRBJ1-4, with TRBD1 as a possible D gene (5 bases). V was pared by 3 bases and J by 3 bases, with 8 bases between. This CDR3 spans 14 amino acids. The germline V gene has CDR1 SGHTA and CDR2 FQGNSA. This chain's CDR3 is CASSLGGANEKLFF. CDR3 in DNA: TGTGCCAGCAGCTTGGGGGGAGCTAATGAAAAACTGTTTTTT.

This clonotype was seen repeatedly, ten times or more. The genes are TRBV18 and TRBJ1-2; no definite D call. This CDR3 is built from 14 residues. With 3 bases removed from V and 1 base from J, the gap between germline ends came to 9 bases. Germline CDR1 KGHSH, CDR2 LQKENI. In DNA, the CDR3 is TGTGCCAGCTCACCGAAGGGTCTTAACTATGGCTACACCTTC. This encodes CASSPKGLNYGYTF.

The sample holds many counts of this clonotype. The CDR3 protein is CASSLSGTLTDTQYF. For the CDR3, the DNA is TGTGCCAGCAGTTTATCGGGGACTCTTACAGATACGCAGTATTTT. The chain recombines TRBV27 with TRBJ2-3; D perhaps matches TRBD2 (6 bases). The V gene lost 0 bases and the J gene lost 3 bases, with 10 bases spanning the gap. Germline V gene sequence: CDR1 MNHEY, CDR2 SMNVEV (reference sequence). The CDR3 runs 15 residues.

In this sample, this clonotype turned up once. The junction departs from the called germline gene at one end, perhaps through a read error. This chain connects TRBV6-5 to TRBJ1-2, with a tentative D call TRBD1 (5 bases). The CDR3 extends over 12 amino acids. Germline V gene sequence: CDR1 MNHEY, CDR2 SVGAGI. CDR3 residues: CACSPGMGGYTF. The CDR3 nucleotides are TGTGCCTGCAGTCCAGGGATGGGTGGCTACACCTTC.

This clonotype showed up many times. The genes are TRBV20-1 and TRBJ1-5, with 7 nucleotides matching TRBD1. The CDR3 sequence is 14 residues long. Per the germline V gene, CDR1 is DFQATT and CDR2 is SNEGSKA (reference sequence). The trim removed 4 bases at V and 0 bases at J, leaving 3 bases unmatched. The CDR3: CSAKGAPSNQPQHF. The DNA of the CDR3 is TGCAGTGCTAAGGGGGCGCCTAGCAATCAGCCCCAGCATTTT.

This clonotype was detected ten times or more. The chain has TRBV6-2 or TRBV6-3 and TRBJ1-1, with a weak D call TRBD1 (5 bases). CDR3 length: 15 residues. Germline CDR1 reads MNHEY; CDR2 reads SVGEGT. Trimming cost V 6 bases and J 0 bases, with 14 bases left between them. The CDR3 here is CASSPTAGMNTEAFF. DNA for the CDR3: TGTGCCAGCAGCCCCACCGCAGGGATGAACACTGAAGCTTTCTTT.

This clonotype occurred many times. The V gene is TRBV4-1, the J gene TRBJ2-7, with D possibly TRBD2 on 5 matching bases. This CDR3 spans 17 amino acids. V was trimmed by 1 base and J by 2 bases, leaving 18 bases between them. CDR1 and CDR2 (germline): MGHRA, YSYEKL. As DNA, the CDR3 is TGCGCCAGCAGCCAAGGAGCGACGGGGTTGGGTACCTACGAGCAGTACTTC. This translates into CASSQGATGLGTYEQYF.

This clonotype occurred many times. This rearrangement joins TRBV20-1 to TRBJ2-7; a possible D gene is TRBD2 (5 bases). V was trimmed by 6 bases and J by 0 bases, leaving 21 bases between them. The germline CDR1 and CDR2 sequences are DFQATT and SNEGSKA (reference sequence). This CDR3 comprises 16 residues. CDR3 amino acids: CSAPHEGPPVSYEQYF. The CDR3 DNA reads as TGCAGTGCCCCGCACGAGGGTCCCCCGGTCTCCTACGAGCAGTACTTC.

At least ten counts were recorded for this clonotype. This chain joins TRBV27 and TRBJ1-4; 7 positions match TRBD1. Germline CDR1 and CDR2: MNHEY and SMNVEV (reference sequence). With V trimmed by 7 bases and J by 10 bases, 9 bases remained unmatched. The CDR3 has 13 residues. The CDR3 DNA is TGTGCCAGCAAGACAGGGTTATTCGGAAAACTGTTTTTT. Translated, it gives CASKTGLFGKLFF.